These 21 T cell receptor beta chains came from one sample sequenced in a study of shared clonotypes between healthy human individuals. Naive CD8 cells, CD45RO-negative and positively selected for CCR7, excluded terminally differentiated effector memory CD45RA+ cells. Sequencing was performed with immunoSEQ multiplex PCR; in TCRdb, only in-frame clones are kept and a portion is missing. The table lists about 2.1 million clones, roughly 91% of them singletons. The material sequenced was naive CD8+ T cells from PBMCs. These receptors were obtained from a man younger than 30 in good health. Some clones in this sample may be carry-over from other donors' samples.

This chain joins TRBV7-9 and TRBJ1-3; 9 bases map to TRBD1. V lost 5 bases, J lost 4 bases, and 15 bases stayed unmatched. Germline V gene lookup returns CDR1 SEHNR and CDR2 FQNEAQ (reference sequence). The CDR3 extends over 18 amino acids. In nucleotides, the CDR3 is TGTGCCAGCAGCGCCGCCATGAACAGGGGGCAAAAAGGAAACACCATATATTTT. It yields the protein CASSAAMNRGQKGNTIYF.

V usage is TRBV6-1 and J usage is TRBJ1-1; possible D gene TRBD1, 5 bases. CDR1 and CDR2 (germline): MNHNS, SASEGT. The V and J ends lost 8 bases and 2 bases respectively, with 12 bases between them. This CDR3 is 13 amino acids long. The CDR3 region is CASGETVNTEAFF. The CDR3 nucleotides are TGTGCCAGCGGAGAGACAGTCAACACTGAAGCTTTCTTT.

The rearrangement links TRBV29-1 to TRBJ1-2, with 7 bases aligning to TRBD1. The CDR3 totals 16 residues. Germline assignment: CDR1 SQVTM and CDR2 ANQGSEA. V dropped 6 bases and J dropped 4; count of bases not matched to a gene: 17. The DNA of the CDR3 is TGCAGCGTCGTGGGCCTTTCACGGGACAGTAGCTATGGCTACACCTTC. This encodes CSVVGLSRDSSYGYTF.

The V gene is TRBV6-1, the J gene TRBJ2-1; no reliable D call. The CDR3 is 15 residues long. The ends were cut back, 1 base at V and 7 bases at J, with 14 bases in the middle. CDR1 and CDR2 from the germline V gene are MNHNS and SASEGT. In DNA form, the CDR3 reads TGTGCCAGCAGTGAAGTGCCTCGGACCGGGAATGAGCAGTTCTTC. This sequence encodes CASSEVPRTGNEQFF.

The chain employs TRBV18 and TRBJ2-1, with D possibly being TRBD2 (5 bases). The V and J ends lost 5 bases and 9 bases respectively, with 26 bases between them. CDR3 length: 17 amino acids. CDR1 is KGHSH and CDR2 is LQKENI in the germline V gene. CDR3 bases: TGTGCCAGCTCAGCGGAAGGGAGTTCAAGTCTCATCAGTGAGCAGTTCTTC. Translating gives CASSAEGSSSLISEQFF.

The V call is TRBV27, the J call TRBJ2-3, with a tentative D call TRBD2 (5 bases). CDR3 length: 16 amino acids. CDR1 MNHEY and CDR2 SMNVEV come from the germline V gene (reference sequence). The V gene lost 7 bases and the J gene lost 1 base, with 18 bases spanning the gap. As DNA, the CDR3 is TGTGCCAGCACCAAGTTCCCTAGCAGCGGCACAGATACGCAGTATTTT. Translating gives CASTKFPSSGTDTQYF.

This clone was seen a few times. The chain carries TRBV5-6 and TRBJ1-1; perhaps TRBD1 as D (5 bases). The CDR3 length is 13 residues. V lost 2 bases to trimming and J lost 11 bases, with 16 bases between them. The germline V gene encodes CDR1 SGHDT and CDR2 YYEEEE. This CDR3 reads CASSFGTGALAFF. The CDR3, as DNA: TGTGCCAGCAGCTTTGGTACAGGAGCCCTGGCTTTCTTT.

The rearrangement joins TRBV5-8 to TRBJ2-1, with TRBD2 identical over 9 bases. V lost 10 bases and J lost 5; bases outside the gene matches: 10. CDR1 and CDR2 (germline): SGHTS, YDEGEE. This CDR3 contains 14 residues. CDR3 sequence: CARRAGGTNNEQFF. CDR3 coding DNA: TGTGCCCGCCGGGCGGGAGGGACCAACAATGAGCAGTTCTTC.

The chain links TRBV28 to TRBJ1-5; D might be TRBD1 (5 bases). The germline gives CDR1 MDHEN, CDR2 SYDVKM. Trimming took off 4 bases at V and 9 bases at J, with 16 bases between the two ends. This CDR3 has 14 amino acids. Here the CDR3 reads CASSSTVNHRPQHF. CDR3 in DNA: TGTGCCAGCAGTTCGACAGTCAATCACCGGCCCCAGCATTTT.

This chain uses TRBV27 with TRBJ1-4, with D possibly TRBD1 on 6 matching bases. Deletions cut 3 bases from V and 10 bases from J, with 12 bases between. The CDR3 consists of 13 residues. Germline loops: CDR1 MNHEY, CDR2 SMNVEV (reference sequence). The CDR3 loop is CASSFRGVGKLFF. CDR3 coding DNA: TGTGCCAGCAGTTTCAGGGGTGTCGGAAAACTGTTTTTT. Drawing the rest from reference TRBV27 and TRBJ1-4, the complete variable domain is EAQVTQNPRYLITVTGKKLTVTCSQNMNHEYMSWYRQDPGLGLRQIYYSMNVEVTDKGDVPEGYKVSRKEKRNFPLILESPSPNQTSLYFCASSFRGVGKLFFGSGTQLSVL.

This clone has only a few counts. The rearrangement uses TRBV27 and TRBJ2-1, with 7 bases aligning to TRBD1. Trimming removed 5 bases from V and 6 bases from J; junction bases left unmatched: 7. The CDR3 spans 14 residues. Per germline, CDR1 MNHEY and CDR2 SMNVEV (reference sequence). The CDR3 sequence is CASSLRDSSNEQFF. The CDR3 coding sequence is TGTGCCAGCAGTCTCCGGGACAGTTCCAATGAGCAGTTCTTC.

The V and J genes are TRBV15 and TRBJ1-1; 7 positions match TRBD1. CDR1 and CDR2 from the germline V gene are LNHNV and YYDKDF (reference sequence). The ends lost 5 bases at V and 2 bases at J; junction bases unmatched: 5. This CDR3 region has 14 residues. CDR3 protein: CATSVQGGNTEAFF. Written as DNA, the CDR3 is TGTGCCACCAGCGTGCAGGGGGGTAACACTGAAGCTTTCTTT.

This chain uses TRBV6-6 with TRBJ1-1, with a possible D match to TRBD1 (5 bases). V gave up 5 bases and J gave up 6 bases, with 16 bases separating them. Germline V CDR1 and CDR2: MNHNY, SVGAGI (reference sequence). The CDR3 is 14 residues long. The CDR3 is CASSHSGSLAEAFF. The CDR3 nucleotides read TGTGCCAGCAGTCATTCAGGGAGTTTGGCTGAAGCTTTCTTT.

This chain connects TRBV27 to TRBJ2-1, with D perhaps being TRBD1 or TRBD2 (5 bases each). Per germline, CDR1 MNHEY and CDR2 SMNVEV (reference sequence). The CDR3 extends over 14 amino acids. V was shortened by 8 bases and J by 4 bases, with 15 bases between the two germline ends. The CDR3 region is CASRWGGLYNEQFF. Here the CDR3 DNA reads TGTGCCAGCCGGTGGGGCGGGTTGTACAATGAGCAGTTCTTC.

The CDR3 nucleotides read TGTGCCAGCAGTTGGGCGGGAGACTACAATGAGCAGTTCTTC. This codes for CASSWAGDYNEQFF. This chain joins TRBV9 and TRBJ2-1; 7 positions agree with TRBD2. The junction had 5 bases not matched to a gene; V was cut back by 5 bases and J by 3 bases. From germline, CDR1 is SGDLS and CDR2 YYNGEE. The CDR3 has 14 amino acids.

This chain links TRBV28 with TRBJ2-1, with TRBD2 matching 10 bases. There are 16 residues in the CDR3. From germline, CDR1 is MDHEN and CDR2 SYDVKM. Losses at the gene ends were 3 bases for V and 5 bases for J; bases not matched to a gene: 7. The CDR3 reads CASSFLGLAVDNEQFF. In DNA, the CDR3 is TGTGCCAGCAGTTTCCTCGGACTAGCGGTAGACAATGAGCAGTTCTTC. Based on the CDR3 plus reference TRBV28 and TRBJ2-1, the full variable domain is DVKVTQSSRYLVKRTGEKVFLECVQDMDHENMFWYRQDPGLGLRLIYFSYDVKMKEKGDIPEGYSVSREKKERFSLILESASTNQTSMYLCASSFLGLAVDNEQFFGPGTRLTVL.

This clone was seen a few times. Other DNA sequences in this specimen translate into the identical CDR3. The J gene is TRBJ1-2, the V gene TRBV7-9; D might be TRBD1 (5 bases). The V gene lost 1 base and the J gene lost 2 bases, with 8 bases spanning the gap. The germline CDR1 and CDR2 sequences are SEHNR and FQNEAQ (reference sequence). This CDR3 is built from 14 residues. Written as DNA, the CDR3 is TGTGCCAGCAGCTTAGTTGGGGGAAACTATGGCTACACCTTC. It codes for CASSLVGGNYGYTF.

The chain uses TRBV9 and TRBJ2-5; 12 bases are shared with TRBD2. Looked up from germline, CDR1 is SGDLS and CDR2 is YYNGEE. V lost 3 bases and J lost 5; bases outside the gene matches: 8. The CDR3 extends over 16 amino acids. As DNA, the CDR3 is TGTGCCAGCAGCGAAGCTAGCGGGAGGGCCGGGGAGACCCAGTACTTC. It is translated as CASSEASGRAGETQYF.

The chain employs TRBV13 and TRBJ2-4; the D is unclear. Germline CDR1 and CDR2: PRHDT and FYEKMQ (reference sequence). The length of the CDR3 is 15 residues. V was cut by 0 bases and J by 4 bases, with 10 bases left in between. CDR3 coding DNA: TGTGCCAGCAGCTTAGGCGGCAGCCAGAAAAACATTCAGTACTTC. Amino acid sequence: CASSLGGSQKNIQYF.

The sample holds a few counts of this clone. The chain is built from TRBV5-6 and TRBJ1-1, with D possibly matching TRBD1 (5 bases). The ends were cut back, 5 bases at V and 1 base at J, with 12 bases in the middle. Looked up from germline, CDR1 is SGHDT and CDR2 is YYEEEE. The CDR3 contains 14 residues. CDR3 DNA sequence: TGTGCCAGCAGTTCGTTAGGGGAGAACACTGAAGCTTTCTTT. The encoded protein is CASSSLGENTEAFF.

The V call is TRBV5-1, the J call TRBJ1-1, with D hard to call. The CDR3 totals 16 residues. Trimming removed 1 base at V and 0 bases at J, with 13 bases between. Germline V gene sequence: CDR1 SGHRS, CDR2 YFSETQ. CDR3 residues: CASSLTGSRVNTEAFF. The CDR3 region has the DNA TGCGCCAGCAGCTTGACGGGGTCGCGAGTGAACACTGAAGCTTTCTTT.